This TCR beta chain was sequenced in a study of T cell responses to AZD1222 COVID-19 vaccine. Produced via immunoSEQ multiplex PCR; TCRdb's table is partial and in-frame only. The data hold under 150,000 clones, with around nine tenths observed a single time. Study results and caveats: Researchers report vaccine-associated CD4 TCRs spanning spike, with dominance at 160-218 and 743-854. Only after the peak T cell response were repertoires sampled. Seropositive at baseline were only a handful of AZD1222 recipients.

With respect to this clone: The target antigen is unknown.

Trimming shortened V by 2 bases and J by 0 bases, and 1 base separated the two germline ends. The CDR3 covers 12 residues. Germline CDR1 is MGHDK and CDR2 is SYGVNS. This specimen consisted of peripheral blood, obtained on day 0 of AZD1222 vaccination. The V and J genes are TRBV25-1 and TRBJ1-2; no reliable D call. This TCR was recovered from an adult in good health. Here the CDR3 reads CASSEANYGYTF. In DNA form, the CDR3 reads TGTGCCAGCAGTGAAGCTAACTATGGCTACACCTTC.